These T cell receptor beta chains were read from a single sample in a study of T-cell reconstitution after alpha-beta-depleted transplantation in children. TCRdb reprocessed the PCR reads via MiXCR and lists one record per CDR3 protein. The table lists 90,000 to 100,000 distinct CDR3 sequences, 20% to 30% of them singletons. The material sequenced was PBMCs, taken before TCRalphabeta/CD19-depleted stem cell transplant. The receptors here all came from a boy aged 2 to 10 with acute lymphoblastic leukemia, due to receive a stem cell transplant. Each CDR3 is given with its conserved first and last residue. The order of the fields is clone size, V gene, D gene, J gene, CDR3 DNA, CDR3 protein. A D gene is named only where the DNA matches it firmly. Some rows have no size entry. The others give once, few or many, or a class for an expanded clone.

size: few
V: TRBV5-1
D: NA
J: TRBJ2-5
DNA: TGCGCCAGCAGCTTGGATGCACATTCTGGGGAGACCCAGTACTTC
CDR3: CASSLDAHSGETQYF

size: few
V: TRBV6-5
D: TRBD1
J: TRBJ2-5
DNA: TGTGCCAGCAGTTGGACAGGTCAAGAGACCCAGTACTTC
CDR3: CASSWTGQETQYF

size: NA
V: TRBV27
D: NA
J: TRBJ2-5
DNA: TGTGCCAGCAGTTTCGCAGTCCTGTACCAAGAGACCCAGTACTTC
CDR3: CASSFAVLYQETQYF

size: NA
V: TRBV29-1
D: NA
J: TRBJ2-1
DNA: TGCAGTGCCTTAAGAAACAGGGATGGCAATGAGCAGTTCTTC
CDR3: CSALRNRDGNEQFF

size: few
V: TRBV27
D: TRBD2
J: TRBJ2-3
DNA: TGTGCCAGCAGTTTACGGGGGGACTATTTGGATACGCAGTATTTT
CDR3: CASSLRGDYLDTQYF

size: few
V: TRBV20-1
D: NA
J: TRBJ2-1
DNA: TGCAGTGCTCCAGGGCCGTCTAGGAGTGAGCAGTTCTTC
CDR3: CSAPGPSRSEQFF

size: few
V: TRBV5-1
D: NA
J: TRBJ1-5
DNA: TGCGCCAGCAGCTTAGGAGCCCCGAATCAGCCCCAGCATTTT
CDR3: CASSLGAPNQPQHF

size: NA
V: TRBV28
D: TRBD1
J: TRBJ1-2
DNA: TGTGCCAGCAGGCCCAATCGACAGGGACCCTATGGCTACACCTTC
CDR3: CASRPNRQGPYGYTF

size: NA
V: TRBV28
D: NA
J: TRBJ1-1
DNA: TGTGCCAGCAGTTTAACTTTTACAGGGACCACTGAAGCTTTCTTT
CDR3: CASSLTFTGTTEAFF

size: many
V: TRBV30
D: NA
J: TRBJ2-2
DNA: TGTGCCTGGAGTGTGGACCCGCGAAACACCGGGGAGCTGTTTTTT
CDR3: CAWSVDPRNTGELFF

size: NA
V: TRBV3-1
D: NA
J: TRBJ1-5
DNA: TGTGCCAGCAGCCTTTTAGGATCCCAGCCCCAGCATTTT
CDR3: CASSLLGSQPQHF

size: NA
V: TRBV7-2
D: NA
J: TRBJ1-3
DNA: TGTGCCAGCAGCTTAGACAGGGTGAACACCATATATTTT
CDR3: CASSLDRVNTIYF

size: few
V: TRBV6-5
D: TRBD2
J: TRBJ2-1
DNA: TGTGCCAGCAGTTACGGAGGGACTAGCGGGGTCAATGAGCAGTTCTTC
CDR3: CASSYGGTSGVNEQFF

size: many
V: TRBV7-3
D: TRBD1
J: TRBJ2-3
DNA: TGTGCCAGCAGTTTAGGGGGCGGCGGTATTAGCACAGATACGCAGTATTTT
CDR3: CASSLGGGGISTDTQYF

size: many
V: TRBV20-1
D: NA
J: TRBJ2-5
DNA: TGCAGTGCTAGAGATCCCGGCGGAAGAGAGACCCAGTACTTC
CDR3: CSARDPGGRETQYF

size: NA
V: TRBV24-1
D: TRBD1
J: TRBJ2-1
DNA: TGTGCCACCAGTGACCCCGGGACAGGGCCCTACAATGAGCAGTTCTTC
CDR3: CATSDPGTGPYNEQFF

size: NA
V: TRBV4-1
D: NA
J: TRBJ2-1
DNA: TGCGCCAGCAGCCAAGATCCCCCAGCGGAGATTTACAATGAGCAGTTCTTC
CDR3: CASSQDPPAEIYNEQFF

size: NA
V: TRBV28
D: NA
J: TRBJ2-3
DNA: TGTGCCAGCAGTCCAATCCCCCGAGACAGGTCTCCGGTTTTT
CDR3: CASSPIPRDRSPVF

size: few
V: TRBV20-1
D: TRBD2
J: TRBJ2-1
DNA: TGCAGTGCTAGAGATTCTAGCGGGAGTTCCAATGAGCAGTTCTTC
CDR3: CSARDSSGSSNEQFF

size: many
V: TRBV4-1
D: TRBD2
J: TRBJ2-3
DNA: TGCGCCAGCAGCCATCCCTTACTAGCGGAGGGGTTAGATACGCAGTATTTT
CDR3: CASSHPLLAEGLDTQYF

size: NA
V: TRBV20-1
D: NA
J: TRBJ2-2
DNA: TGCAGTGCTATAGCCTATACCCCTACCGGGGAGCTGTTTTTT
CDR3: CSAIAYTPTGELFF

size: few
V: TRBV5-1
D: TRBD2
J: TRBJ2-3
DNA: TGCGCCAGCAGCTTAGGACTAGCTTCCAAGAGCACAGATACGCAGTATTTT
CDR3: CASSLGLASKSTDTQYF

size: NA
V: TRBV19
D: TRBD2
J: TRBJ2-1
DNA: TGTGCCAGTAGCTCCCGTAGCGGGAACTACAATGAGCAGTTCTTC
CDR3: CASSSRSGNYNEQFF

size: once
V: TRBV19
D: NA
J: TRBJ2-2
DNA: TGTGCCAGTAGTAGGAAAGCCGACGGGAGCACCGGGGAGCTGTTTTTT
CDR3: CASSRKADGSTGELFF

size: few
V: TRBV5-1
D: TRBD2
J: TRBJ2-5
DNA: TGCGCCAGCAGTGGACTAGCGGGCAAAGAGACCCAGTACTTC
CDR3: CASSGLAGKETQYF

size: few
V: TRBV5-6
D: TRBD1
J: TRBJ1-2
DNA: TGTGCCAGCAGCTCCCGGGACAGCCCGGCTAGGACCTTC
CDR3: CASSSRDSPARTF